A selection of T cell receptor beta chains follows, all from one sample in a study of T cells in Graves' hyperthyroidism and ophthalmopathy. TCRdb reprocessed the multiplex PCR reads via MiXCR and lists one record per CDR3 protein. The sample lists roughly 630,000 distinct CDR3 sequences; around a sixth were seen once. Sequencing used blood. The receptors here all came from a woman aged 30 to 39 with Graves' hyperthyroidism. CDR3s include the opening cysteine and the closing phenylalanine or tryptophan. The D gene is left open where the match is weak. Some rows have no size entry. The others give once, few or many, or a class for an expanded clone.

NA	TRBV3-1	few	TRBJ2-2	TGTGCCAGCAGCCAAAGTGGGGCGGGGAGCACCGGGGAGCTGTTTTTT	CASSQSGAGSTGELFF
NA	TRBV29-1	few	TRBJ2-1	TGCAGCGTTGGCAGGGAAATCCACAATGAGCAGTTCTTC	CSVGREIHNEQFF
TRBD2	TRBV29-1	few	TRBJ2-3	TGCAGCGCTTTGGGGCGGGGGATCACAGATACGCAGTATTTT	CSALGRGITDTQYF
TRBD2	TRBV3-1	many	TRBJ2-7	TGTGCCAGCAGCCGAGTAGCGGGAGAGACCTACGAGCAGTACTTC	CASSRVAGETYEQYF
NA	TRBV15	NA	TRBJ2-7	TGTGCCACCAGCAGAGATCGGGGGCCAGCCTACGAGCAGTACTTC	CATSRDRGPAYEQYF
NA	TRBV3-1	many	TRBJ1-4	TGTGCCAGCAGCCTCAGGGTTTACGAAAAACTGTTTTTT	CASSLRVYEKLFF
NA	TRBV7-2	NA	TRBJ1-5	TGTGCCAGCAGCCCTGGGGGGGGCAGCAGCAGTCAGCCCCGGCATTTT	CASSPGGGSSSQPRHF
TRBD2	TRBV30	NA	TRBJ2-2	TGTGCCTGGAGTGATACCGGGGGACTAGCGGGAATCGGGGAGCTGTTTTTT	CAWSDTGGLAGIGELFF
NA	TRBV5-8	few	TRBJ2-5	TGTGCCAGCAGCTTGATAGGGTCCCGAGCCCAAGAGACCCAGTACTTC	CASSLIGSRAQETQYF
NA	TRBV11-2	many	TRBJ2-7	TGTGCCAGCAGCTCGCCGACTAGGACGGCCTACGAGCAGTACTTC	CASSSPTRTAYEQYF
TRBD2	TRBV6-1	many	TRBJ2-3	TGTGCCAGCAGTACCAGGACTAGCGGGAGGGCAGATACGCAGTATTTT	CASSTRTSGRADTQYF
TRBD2	TRBV29-1	few	TRBJ2-7	TGCAGCGTTGACGGGGGGGGTTTATACGAGCAGTACTTC	CSVDGGGLYEQYF
TRBD1	TRBV11-2	NA	TRBJ2-3	TGTGCCAGCAGCTTGCGGGACAGGGGTTCAGATACGCAGTATTTT	CASSLRDRGSDTQYF
TRBD1	TRBV6-2/TRBV6-3	NA	TRBJ2-5	TGTGCCAGCAGTCCTGATCGGACAGGGGGGGAGACCCAGTACTTC	CASSPDRTGGETQYF
NA	TRBV12-3/TRBV12-4	NA	TRBJ2-2	TGTGCCAGCAGTCAAGGGACTTTTGACGCGAACACCGGGGAGCTGTTTTTT	CASSQGTFDANTGELFF
TRBD1	TRBV5-1	NA	TRBJ2-2	TGCGCCAGCAGCATCTGGGACAGCGCCGGGGAGCTGTTTTTT	CASSIWDSAGELFF
NA	TRBV6-1	many	TRBJ2-1	TGTGCCAGCAGTGAGGGACCTGGCAATGAGCAGTTCTTC	CASSEGPGNEQFF
TRBD1	TRBV13	many	TRBJ2-1	TGTGCCAGCAGCTCGGGACAGCCCTCCTACAATGAGCAGTTCTTC	CASSSGQPSYNEQFF
NA	TRBV20-1	many	TRBJ1-2	TGCAGTGCTAGGGCAGGCACCTATGGCTACACCTTC	CSARAGTYGYTF
NA	TRBV2	NA	TRBJ1-2	TGTGCCAGCAACCCCCGGCAGGGCTATGGCTACACCTTC	CASNPRQGYGYTF